This T cell receptor beta chain stems from a study of blood T cell repertoires in COVID-19. As for the study in general: Italy, Spain and the United States were the sources of the convalescent and acute COVID-19 samples. Nucleic acid was either cDNA or gDNA, and it came from T cells, B-cell-depleted T cells, or PBMCs.

CDR3 length: 15 residues. Germline V CDR1 and CDR2: GTSNPN, SVGIG (reference sequence). J lost 2 bases, V lost 3 bases, and 6 bases had no gene match. Study processing details: Amplification from reference gene primers served as the basis for estimated nucleated cell counts. The data were produced by immunoSEQ multiplex PCR, yet TCRdb's version contains in-frame clones alone and is incomplete. Clone size and the V and J calls come from that table; the DNA yielded D and trimming. The profile covers 150,000 to 200,000 clones, with 70% to 90% appearing a single time and approximately 11% taken by the ten largest.

Material: peripheral blood. V is TRBV30 and J is TRBJ2-5; 10 positions match TRBD2. The sequence was collected from a human donor in a cohort sampled during active COVID-19. The CDR3 reads CAWSFLAGAQETQYF. CDR3 DNA sequence: TGTGCCTGGAGCTTTCTAGCGGGGGCACAAGAGACCCAGTACTTC.